The source of this T cell receptor (beta chain) is a study of T cells in tuberculosis. Study overall: T cells were selected with CD1B tetramers loaded with glucose monomycolate. In South Africa, adults with active tuberculosis were compared with IGRA-negative and latently infected IGRA-positive adolescents. Study observations and caveats: A GMM-specific repertoire classifier reached 75% to 90% accuracy, AUROC 0.90.

Clones were sequenced by immunoSEQ multiplex PCR, and TCRdb holds only the in-frame ones, with some missing. The table lists some 31,000 clones, roughly 86% of them singletons. Worth noting for this clone: The antigen is unknown.

Time point reported: new active TB diagnosis, blood taken before or within 7 days of starting treatment. HIV-seronegative South African adults aged 18 years or older had newly diagnosed active tuberculosis. CDR1 and CDR2 from the germline V gene are MDHEN and SYDVKM. The CDR3 is made up of 14 amino acids. The V segment lost 8 bases and the J segment 2 bases; nucleotides outside the gene matches: 6. The TCR was taken from an adult with tuberculosis. This chain links TRBV28 with TRBJ2-3, with 8 positions matching TRBD1. The input for sequencing was PBMCs, taken at tuberculosis diagnosis. CDR3 coding DNA: TGTGCCAGCGGAGGACAGGGAACCACAGATACGCAGTATTTT. Protein product: CASGGQGTTDTQYF.